The rows below give T cell receptor beta chains drawn from one sample of a study of blood T cell repertoires in COVID-19. The repertoire was sequenced with immunoSEQ multiplex PCR; TCRdb's copy has only in-frame clones and lacks some. The sample has about 100,000 clones, 88% seen once; the top ten hold over 8.5%. The sequenced material came from peripheral blood. The source of these receptors is a man older than 75 with acute or convalescent COVID-19. Each CDR3 is given with its conserved first and last residue. Each record gives: D gene, J gene, V gene, clone size, CDR3 DNA, CDR3 protein. A D gene is named only where the DNA matches it firmly. Some rows have no size entry. The others give once, few or many, or a class for an expanded clone.

.,TRBJ1-4,TRBV24-1,.,TGTGCCACCAGTGAGTCAGGGGAATCAAAAAAACTGTTTTTT,CATSESGESKKLFF
TRBD2,TRBJ2-2,TRBV24-1,.,TGTGCCACCAGTGACCCTGCTGTGGCTAGCGGGAGTAGCACCGGGGAGCTGTTTTTT,CATSDPAVASGSSTGELFF
.,TRBJ1-2,TRBV29-1,few,TGCAGCGTTGAAAGAGGGAGCGGCTACACCTTC,CSVERGSGYTF
TRBD2,TRBJ2-3,TRBV19,.,TGTGCCAGTAGGACAATTAGCGGGGGGGCTGCAGATACGCAGTATTTT,CASRTISGGAADTQYF
.,TRBJ2-7,TRBV9,.,TGTGCCAGCAGCGTAGCCGAAGGGGCTATCTACGAGCAGTACTTC,CASSVAEGAIYEQYF
.,TRBJ2-2,TRBV10-3,.,TGTGCCATCAGGGACAGCAGGACCGGGGAGCTGTTTTTT,CAIRDSRTGELFF
TRBD1,TRBJ2-3,TRBV19,.,TGTGCCAGTAGTCCGACGGGACAGGGGAGAAATACGCAGTATTTT,CASSPTGQGRNTQYF
.,TRBJ1-2,TRBV5-1,.,TGCGCCAGCAGCTTGTCAGAATCCCGCTATGGCTACACCTTC,CASSLSESRYGYTF
TRBD1,TRBJ1-5,TRBV28,.,TGTGCCAGCAGCCCCACGGACAGGACCCAGCCCCAGCATTTT,CASSPTDRTQPQHF
.,TRBJ2-5,TRBV5-4,.,TGTGCCAGCAGCTTGGAGAGGGTTGAGACCCAGTACTTC,CASSLERVETQYF
TRBD2,TRBJ2-1,TRBV9,.,TGTGCCAGCAGCGTCAGGACTAGCGGCTACTCCTACAATGAGCAGTTCTTC,CASSVRTSGYSYNEQFF
TRBD1,TRBJ1-1,TRBV19,.,TGTGCCAGTACCTTAAGGACAGGGAGGAACCCTGAAGCTTTCTTT,CASTLRTGRNPEAFF
TRBD1,TRBJ1-6,TRBV7-2,once,TGTGCCAGCAGCCACCGGAGGGGGCGCAAGGGCAATTCACCCCTCCACTTT,CASSHRRGRKGNSPLHF
TRBD2,TRBJ2-3,TRBV30,.,TGTGCCGGGACTAGCGGGAGTGGTGATACGCAGTATTTT,CAGTSGSGDTQYF
.,TRBJ1-6,TRBV19,.,TGTGCCAGTAGTTGGAGCCAAAACTATAATTCACCCCTCCACTTT,CASSWSQNYNSPLHF
TRBD1,TRBJ1-4,TRBV5-1,.,TGCGCCAGCAGCTTAGGGGGCGTTGGTGAAAAACTGTTTTTT,CASSLGGVGEKLFF
TRBD1,TRBJ2-1,TRBV7-2,.,TGTGCCAGCAGCTCCCGACAGGGGACTTCTTACAATGAGCAGTTCTTC,CASSSRQGTSYNEQFF
.,TRBJ1-2,TRBV4-1,.,TGCGCCAGCAGCCAATCGACAGCTAACTATGGCTACACCTTC,CASSQSTANYGYTF
TRBD1,TRBJ1-5,TRBV28,.,TGTGCCAGCAGTTTCCTGACAGGGACACCCCAGCATTTT,CASSFLTGTPQHF
TRBD2,TRBJ2-7,TRBV12-5,.,TGTGCTAGTGGTCGAGCGGGGGCATCCTACGAGCAGTACTTC,CASGRAGASYEQYF
.,TRBJ2-1,TRBV7-7,few,TGTGCCAGCAGCTTAGATGGTGTGGGCGAGCAGTTCTTC,CASSLDGVGEQFF
TRBD1,TRBJ2-2,TRBV7-3,.,TGTGCCAGCAGCCCACAGACAGGGATGGTCACCGGGGAGCTGTTTTTT,CASSPQTGMVTGELFF